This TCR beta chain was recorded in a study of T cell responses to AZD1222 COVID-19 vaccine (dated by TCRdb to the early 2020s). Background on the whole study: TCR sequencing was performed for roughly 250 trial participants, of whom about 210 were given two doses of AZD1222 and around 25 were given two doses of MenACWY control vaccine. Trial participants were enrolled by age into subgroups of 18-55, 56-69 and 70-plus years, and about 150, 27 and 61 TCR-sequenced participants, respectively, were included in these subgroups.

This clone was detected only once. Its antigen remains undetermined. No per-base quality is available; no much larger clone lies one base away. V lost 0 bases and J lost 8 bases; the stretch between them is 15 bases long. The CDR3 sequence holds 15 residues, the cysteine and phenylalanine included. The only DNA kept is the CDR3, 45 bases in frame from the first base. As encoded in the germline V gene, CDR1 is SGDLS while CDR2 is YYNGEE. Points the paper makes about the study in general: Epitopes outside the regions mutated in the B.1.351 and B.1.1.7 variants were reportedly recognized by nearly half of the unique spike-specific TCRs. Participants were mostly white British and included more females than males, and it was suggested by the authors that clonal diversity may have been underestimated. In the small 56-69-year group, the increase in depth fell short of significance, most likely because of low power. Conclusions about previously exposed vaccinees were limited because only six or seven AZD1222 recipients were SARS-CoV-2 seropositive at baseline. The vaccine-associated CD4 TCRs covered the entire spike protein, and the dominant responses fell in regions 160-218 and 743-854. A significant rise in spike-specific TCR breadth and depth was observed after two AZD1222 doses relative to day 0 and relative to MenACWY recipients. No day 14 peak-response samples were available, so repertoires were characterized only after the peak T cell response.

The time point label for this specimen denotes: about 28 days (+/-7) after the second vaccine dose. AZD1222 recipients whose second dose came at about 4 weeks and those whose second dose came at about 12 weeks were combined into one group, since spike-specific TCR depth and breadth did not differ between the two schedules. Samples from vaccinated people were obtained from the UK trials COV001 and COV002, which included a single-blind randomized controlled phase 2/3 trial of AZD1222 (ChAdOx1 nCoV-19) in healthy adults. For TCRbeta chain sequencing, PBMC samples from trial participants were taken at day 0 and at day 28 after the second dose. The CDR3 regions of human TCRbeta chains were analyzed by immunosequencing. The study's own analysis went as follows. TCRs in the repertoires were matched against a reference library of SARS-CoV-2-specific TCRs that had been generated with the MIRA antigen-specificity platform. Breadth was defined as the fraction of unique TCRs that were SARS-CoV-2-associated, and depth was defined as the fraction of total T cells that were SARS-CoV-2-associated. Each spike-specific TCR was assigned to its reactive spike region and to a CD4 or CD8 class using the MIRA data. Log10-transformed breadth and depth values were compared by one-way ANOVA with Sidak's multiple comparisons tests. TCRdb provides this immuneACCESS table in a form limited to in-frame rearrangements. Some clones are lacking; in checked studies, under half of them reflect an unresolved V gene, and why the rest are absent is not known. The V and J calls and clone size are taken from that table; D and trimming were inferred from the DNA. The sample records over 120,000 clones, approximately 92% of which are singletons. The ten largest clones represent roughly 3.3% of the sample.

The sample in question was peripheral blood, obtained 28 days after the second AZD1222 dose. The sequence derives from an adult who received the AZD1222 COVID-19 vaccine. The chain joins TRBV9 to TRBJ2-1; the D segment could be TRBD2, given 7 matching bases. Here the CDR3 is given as CASSVEGGGMDEQFF. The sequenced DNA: TGTGCCAGCAGCGTAGAGGGGGGAGGGATGGATGAGCAGTTCTTC.